The rows below give T cell receptor beta chains drawn from one sample of a study of blood T cells in healthy people across ages. TCRdb re-derived calls from the 5' RACE reads in MiXCR, one entry per CDR3 protein. The sample lists around 1,900,000 distinct CDR3 sequences, more than 35% seen once, with 20% to 25% in the top ten. The sequenced sample was blood. These receptors all come from a human donor in good health. Both conserved end residues are part of each CDR3. The order of the fields is V gene, J gene, clone size, D gene, CDR3 DNA, CDR3 protein. A D gene is named only where the DNA matches it firmly. Size tells how often a clone was seen (once, few, many) or the class of an expanded clone, and some rows leave it out.

>TRBV29-1|TRBJ2-1|.|.
TGCAGCGTTGATCAGTCGGACAGCGAGGAGCCCTCGCAGGTCTTC
CSVDQSDSEEPSQVF
>TRBV12-3/TRBV12-4|TRBJ2-3|.|.
TGTGCCAGCAGTGTACGACAGGGCACAGATACGCAGTATTTT
CASSVRQGTDTQYF
>TRBV7-3|TRBJ2-3|.|.
TGTGCCAGCAGCTCCAACCGGGACGGGGATACGCAGTATTTT
CASSSNRDGDTQYF
>TRBV7-9|TRBJ1-2|few|.
TGTGCCAGCAGCTTCGATTACTATGGCTACACCTTC
CASSFDYYGYTF
>TRBV7-2|TRBJ1-2|.|.
TGTGCCAGCAGCTTAGGGCTGGGTGCAGACTATGGCTACACCTTC
CASSLGLGADYGYTF
>TRBV3-1|TRBJ2-7|.|TRBD1
TGTGCCGAAGGAGGGGACAGGGGACCCTACGAGCAGTACTTC
CAEGGDRGPYEQYF
>TRBV12-3/TRBV12-4|TRBJ2-7|few|.
TGTGCCAGCAGTTTAGCTGGGTACACCTACGAGCAGTACTTC
CASSLAGYTYEQYF
>TRBV5-1|TRBJ1-6|.|.
TGCGCCAGCAGCCTTTACAGCATGAATTCACCCCTCCACTTT
CASSLYSMNSPLHF
>TRBV9|TRBJ2-1|.|.
TGTGCCAGCAGCGTAGTGGTTGCTGGGCCCGGGCAGTTCTTC
CASSVVVAGPGQFF
>TRBV12-5|TRBJ2-2|few|TRBD1
TGTGCTAGTGGTTTCTCAGGGGGAAGAAGCACCGGGGAGCTGTTTTTT
CASGFSGGRSTGELFF
>TRBV11-3|TRBJ2-5|.|.
TGTGCCAGCAGCGACCGACCGAGACCATCGGGAGAGACCCAGTACTTC
CASSDRPRPSGETQYF
>TRBV7-2|TRBJ2-1|.|TRBD2
TGTGCCAGCAGCTTACGACTAGCCCAGAGCTCCTGCAATGAGCAGTTCTTC
CASSLRLAQSSCNEQFF
>TRBV5-1|TRBJ1-2|few|.
TGCGCCAGCAGCTCGGACAGCACTCATGGCTACACCTTC
CASSSDSTHGYTF
>TRBV20-1|TRBJ2-1|.|TRBD1
TGCAGTGCTTTGAGGGGGCATCGGGATGAGCAGTTCTTC
CSALRGHRDEQFF
>TRBV4-2|TRBJ2-7|.|.
TGTGCCAGCAGCCAAGATCTGGACGTCAGTGGAAGTTTTTCGGTGCAGTACTTC
CASSQDLDVSGSFSVQYF
>TRBV28|TRBJ1-4|.|.
TGTGCCAGCAGTTCGCAGGGAGTTAATGAAAAACTGTTTTTT
CASSSQGVNEKLFF
>TRBV9|TRBJ1-2|few|.
TGTGCCAGCAGCGGCACCGGGACTGCTTATGGCTACACCTTC
CASSGTGTAYGYTF
>TRBV7-3|TRBJ2-5|few|TRBD1
TGTGCCAGCAGCTCGGGCAGGGGGAGTGGGGAGACCCAGTACTTC
CASSSGRGSGETQYF
>TRBV20-1|TRBJ2-7|.|.
TGCAGGGGGGAGACAGACTACGAGCAGTACTTC
CRGETDYEQYF
>TRBV5-1|TRBJ1-2|few|.
TGCGCCAGCAGCTTGGATGGGGGCTCAGGGTATGGCTACACCTTC
CASSLDGGSGYGYTF
>TRBV6-5|TRBJ1-1|.|.
TGTGCCAGCCGCCTGGGTTTAAAAGCTTTCTTT
CASRLGLKAFF
>TRBV20-1|TRBJ2-1|.|TRBD2
TGCACCGTGGGAAGCGGGGGCTTTTACAATGAGCAGTTCTTC
CTVGSGGFYNEQFF
>TRBV12-5|TRBJ1-1|once|.
TGTGCTAGTGGTTTGATCCCCCCTGAAGCTTTCTTT
CASGLIPPEAFF
>TRBV11-3|TRBJ2-7|many|.
TGTGCCAGCAGCATAGCAGGGAACTACGAGCAGTACTTC
CASSIAGNYEQYF
>TRBV6-1|TRBJ2-1|.|.
TGTGCCAGCAGTGAAATTGGGGGGGCCTGGGGGAATGAGCAGTTCTTC
CASSEIGGAWGNEQFF
>TRBV13|TRBJ2-7|.|.
TGTGCCAGCAGCTTAGGGGCAGTGGACGAGCAGTACTTC
CASSLGAVDEQYF
>TRBV7-6|TRBJ1-2|.|TRBD1
TGTGCCAGCAGCTTAGAACCGGGACAGGGTGGCTATGGCTACACCTTC
CASSLEPGQGGYGYTF
>TRBV7-3|TRBJ2-1|many|.
TGTGCCAGCAGCTTACGTGGAGGATCCTACAATGAGCAGTTCTTC
CASSLRGGSYNEQFF
>TRBV7-2|TRBJ2-5|few|TRBD2
TGTGCCAGCAGCTTAACGGGGGGGCAACAGACCCAGTACTTC
CASSLTGGQQTQYF
>TRBV28|TRBJ1-5|.|.
TGTGCCACGCGACAGCTAGGGCAGCCCCAGCATTTT
CATRQLGQPQHF
>TRBV3-1|TRBJ2-5|few|.
TGTGCCAGCAGCCAAGGTCCTCAAAAACGCCACCAAGAGACCCAGTACTTC
CASSQGPQKRHQETQYF
>TRBV7-9|TRBJ1-1|.|.
TGTGCCAGCAGCTCTCCCGGGGACGGAGTTGAAGCTTTCTTT
CASSSPGDGVEAFF
>TRBV12-3/TRBV12-4|TRBJ1-2|.|TRBD1
TGTGCCAGCAGCGGACAGGGCGGGTTTGGCTACACCTTC
CASSGQGGFGYTF
>TRBV7-2|TRBJ2-1|.|.
TGTGCCAGCAGCCTAGGTCTGTCACGGCGCTACAATGAGCAGTTCTTC
CASSLGLSRRYNEQFF
>TRBV5-1|TRBJ1-5|.|.
TGCGCCAGCAGCTTGTGGGCTTTCGATAGCAATCAGCCCCAGCATTTT
CASSLWAFDSNQPQHF
>TRBV12-3/TRBV12-4|TRBJ2-1|once|TRBD1
TGTGCCACCATACCGAGGGACAGCTCCTACAATGAGCAGTTCTTC
CATIPRDSSYNEQFF
>TRBV13|TRBJ2-3|.|TRBD1
TGTGCCAGCAGCTGGTCGGAGTCGGACAGGGGGCTAGATACGCAGTATTTT
CASSWSESDRGLDTQYF
>TRBV7-9|TRBJ2-5|few|.
TGTGCCAGCAGCTTGACGACCAGTCAAGAGACCCAGTACTTC
CASSLTTSQETQYF
>TRBV7-2|TRBJ1-6|once|.
TGTGCCAGCAGCCGAGGGAAATACGATTCACCCCTCCACTTT
CASSRGKYDSPLHF
>TRBV7-2|TRBJ2-1|few|.
TGTGCCAGCAGCTGGACACCGACGGATGAGCAGTTCTTC
CASSWTPTDEQFF
>TRBV2|TRBJ2-3|few|.
TGTGCCAGCCCCAGCCGAGGGTGGGGCTCGCCCACAGATACGCAGTATTTT
CASPSRGWGSPTDTQYF
>TRBV5-1|TRBJ1-2|.|.
TGCGCCAGCAGTGCTGCCGGAGGAGACTATGGCTACACCTTC
CASSAAGGDYGYTF
>TRBV5-1|TRBJ2-4|.|.
TGCGCCAGCAGCTTGGACGGACAGACGCAGTACTTC
CASSLDGQTQYF
>TRBV5-1|TRBJ2-7|few|.
TGCGCCAGCAGCTCCCATTTATACGAGCAGTACTTC
CASSSHLYEQYF
>TRBV11-2|TRBJ2-1|.|.
TGTGCCAGCAGCTTAGACCTAGCAGGAAACCATGAGCAGTTCTTC
CASSLDLAGNHEQFF
>TRBV12-3/TRBV12-4|TRBJ2-1|.|.
TGTGCCAGCAGTCCCTATTTAGGGGATGAGCAGTTCTTC
CASSPYLGDEQFF
>TRBV4-3|TRBJ2-5|.|TRBD2
TGCGCCAGCAGCCAAGATCGGGGGGGCGGTCTGTACTTC
CASSQDRGGGLYF
>TRBV6-2/TRBV6-3|TRBJ1-1|few|.
TGTGCCAGCAGTTACTGGAGGGGCACTGAAGCTTTCTTT
CASSYWRGTEAFF
>TRBV3-1|TRBJ1-2|.|.
TGTGCCAGCAGCCAAGAGTTCGGGGGGCCGGACTATGGCTACACCTTC
CASSQEFGGPDYGYTF
>TRBV29-1|TRBJ1-2|few|.
TGCAGCGTTTCGGGGGGCGGCTATGGCTACACCTTC
CSVSGGGYGYTF
>TRBV11-2|TRBJ2-7|.|.
TGTGCCAGCAGCTGCCGGAATGGACACTACGAGCAGTACTTC
CASSCRNGHYEQYF
>TRBV20-1|TRBJ2-7|.|TRBD2
TGCAGTGCTCATGCTAGCGGGGGGGCGTTGGGCGAGCAGTACTTC
CSAHASGGALGEQYF
>TRBV29-1|TRBJ1-6|.|.
TGCAGCGTTGCAATCGGACGGGGCTCACCCCTCCACTTT
CSVAIGRGSPLHF
>TRBV12-3/TRBV12-4|TRBJ2-1|.|.
TGTGCCAGCAGTTTCGCGGGGCATGGGAATGAGCAGTTCTTC
CASSFAGHGNEQFF
>TRBV7-9|TRBJ1-2|.|.
TGTGCCAGCAGTGGACATTCCTATGGCTACACCTTC
CASSGHSYGYTF